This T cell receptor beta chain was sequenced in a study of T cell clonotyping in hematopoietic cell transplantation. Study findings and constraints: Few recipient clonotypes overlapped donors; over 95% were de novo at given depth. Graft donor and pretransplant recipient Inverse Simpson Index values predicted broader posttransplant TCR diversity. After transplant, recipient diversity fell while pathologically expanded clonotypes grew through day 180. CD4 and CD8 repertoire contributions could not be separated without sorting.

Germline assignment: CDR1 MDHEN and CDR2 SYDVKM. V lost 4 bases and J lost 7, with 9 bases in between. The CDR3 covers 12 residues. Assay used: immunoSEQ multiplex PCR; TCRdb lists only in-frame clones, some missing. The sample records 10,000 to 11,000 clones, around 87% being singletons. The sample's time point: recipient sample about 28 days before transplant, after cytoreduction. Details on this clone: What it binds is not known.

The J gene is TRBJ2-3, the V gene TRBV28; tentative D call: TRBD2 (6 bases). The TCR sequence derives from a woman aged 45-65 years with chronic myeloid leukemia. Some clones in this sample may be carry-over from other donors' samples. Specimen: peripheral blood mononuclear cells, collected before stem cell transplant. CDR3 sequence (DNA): TGTGCCAGCAGTTCCGGACTATATACGCAGTATTTT. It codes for CASSSGLYTQYF.